A single sample gave rise to the 6 T cell receptor beta chains below, sequenced in a study of cytomegalovirus exposure and HLA in healthy donors. PCR used 60 Vbeta primers and 13 Jbeta primers. Clones were sequenced by immunoSEQ multiplex PCR, and TCRdb holds only the in-frame ones, with some missing. Of 80,000 to 100,000 clones detected, about 82% appear once; the ten largest clones hold 6% to 8%. Sequences were obtained from PBMCs. Receptors originate from a young man in good health and CMV-seronegative.

This chain connects TRBV15 to TRBJ2-3, with 8 bases aligning to TRBD2. Germline values: CDR1 LNHNV, CDR2 YYDKDF (reference sequence). There are 14 residues in the CDR3. Trimming removed 5 bases from V and 3 bases from J; junction bases left unmatched: 4. CDR3 bases: TGTGCCACCAGCGCAGGACTAGCAACAGATACGCAGTATTTT. Residues: CATSAGLATDTQYF.

This clone appeared a few times. V gene TRBV6-6 combines with J gene TRBJ2-2; a weak D match, TRBD1 (6 bases). CDR3 length: 13 residues. V lost 6 bases and J lost 9, with 14 bases in between. In germline, CDR1 is MNHNY, CDR2 SVGAGI (reference sequence). In DNA, the CDR3 is TGTGCCAGCAGATATACAGGGTTGAGGGAGCTGTTTTTT. Translating gives CASRYTGLRELFF.

The chain joins TRBV6-5 to TRBJ2-7, with 12 positions matching TRBD1. Germline V CDR1 and CDR2: MNHEY, SVGAGI. Trimming removed 7 bases from V and 4 bases from J; junction bases left unmatched: 5. The CDR3 covers 14 residues. The CDR3 nucleotides are TGTGCCAGCAAAGGGACAGGGGGCGAGTACGAGCAGTACTTC. Its protein is CASKGTGGEYEQYF.

The chain couples TRBV7-9 to TRBJ2-3; D ambiguous. Between the trimmed V and J ends, which lost 8 bases and 1 base, there was a span of 13 bases. There are 14 residues in the CDR3. Germline assignment: CDR1 SEHNR and CDR2 FQNEAQ (reference sequence). CDR3 region: CASFPYSRTDTQYF. The DNA of the CDR3 is TGTGCCAGCTTTCCATACAGTCGCACAGATACGCAGTATTTT.

The chain recombines TRBV19 with TRBJ1-5; no clear D. The CDR3 runs to 15 residues. V lost 5 bases and J lost 2, with 13 bases in between. CDR1 is LNHDA and CDR2 is SQIVND in the germline V gene (reference sequence). As DNA, the CDR3 is TGTGCCAGTAGTTTCGGCCTCGGGGGCAATCAGCCCCAGCATTTT. It specifies CASSFGLGGNQPQHF.

This chain joins TRBV18 and TRBJ2-7; D might be TRBD1 (6 bases). Between the trimmed V and J ends, which lost 1 base and 3 bases, there was a span of 13 bases. The CDR3 consists of 15 residues. Germline-derived CDR1 and CDR2 are KGHSH and LQKENI. For the CDR3, the DNA is TGTGCCAGCTCACCACTTGGGGGCGCGGACTACGAGCAGTACTTC. It codes for CASSPLGGADYEQYF.